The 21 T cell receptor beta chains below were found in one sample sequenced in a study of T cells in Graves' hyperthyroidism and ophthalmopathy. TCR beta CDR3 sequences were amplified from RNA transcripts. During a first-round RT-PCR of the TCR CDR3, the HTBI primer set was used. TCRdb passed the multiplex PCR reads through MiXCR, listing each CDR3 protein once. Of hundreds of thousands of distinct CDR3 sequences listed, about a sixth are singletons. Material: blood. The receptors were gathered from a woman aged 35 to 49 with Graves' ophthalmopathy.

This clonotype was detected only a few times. The DNA of the CDR3 is TGTGCCAGCAGCTTAGGTCTAGCGGGACGCTCCTACAATGAGCAGTTCTTC. Protein sequence: CASSLGLAGRSYNEQFF. The genes are TRBV7-9 and TRBJ2-1, with 9 bases lining up with TRBD2. The CDR3 extends over 17 amino acids. Unmatched junction bases numbered 4, after V lost 1 base and J lost 0 bases. Germline loops: CDR1 SEHNR, CDR2 FQNEAQ (reference sequence).

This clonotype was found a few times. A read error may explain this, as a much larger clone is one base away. CDR3 sequence (DNA): TGCGCCGGCAGCTCAAATTGGTATTCCCAAGAGACCCAGTACTTC. Protein: CAGSSNWYSQETQYF. This chain links TRBV5-1 with TRBJ2-5; no clear D gene. The CDR3 runs to 15 residues. Germline V gene lookup returns CDR1 SGHRS and CDR2 YFSETQ.

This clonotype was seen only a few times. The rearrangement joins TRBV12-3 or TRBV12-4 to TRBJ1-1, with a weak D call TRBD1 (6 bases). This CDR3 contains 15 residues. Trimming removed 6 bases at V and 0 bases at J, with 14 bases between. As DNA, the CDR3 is TGTGCCAGCAGACAGAGACAGGCAGTGAACACTGAAGCTTTCTTT. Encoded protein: CASRQRQAVNTEAFF.

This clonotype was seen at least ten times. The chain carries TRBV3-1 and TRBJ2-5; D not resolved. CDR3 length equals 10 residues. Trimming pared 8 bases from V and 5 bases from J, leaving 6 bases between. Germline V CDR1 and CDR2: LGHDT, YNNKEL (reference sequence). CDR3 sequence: CASARETQYF. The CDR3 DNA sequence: TGTGCCAGCGCGAGGGAGACCCAGTACTTC.

The CDR3 loop is CASSVLSVSSGANVLTF. CDR3 nucleotides: TGTGCCAGCAGCGTACTATCCGTCAGCTCTGGGGCCAACGTCCTGACTTTC. The rearrangement links TRBV9 to TRBJ2-6; D not resolved. The V gene lost 1 base and the J gene lost 0 bases, with 11 bases spanning the gap. Germline loops: CDR1 SGDLS, CDR2 YYNGEE. CDR3 size: 17 residues.

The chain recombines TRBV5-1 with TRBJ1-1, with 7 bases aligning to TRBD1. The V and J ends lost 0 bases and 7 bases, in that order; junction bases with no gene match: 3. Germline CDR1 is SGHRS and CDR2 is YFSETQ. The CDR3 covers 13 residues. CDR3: CASSLEGAHEAFF. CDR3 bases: TGCGCCAGCAGCTTGGAGGGGGCTCATGAAGCTTTCTTT.

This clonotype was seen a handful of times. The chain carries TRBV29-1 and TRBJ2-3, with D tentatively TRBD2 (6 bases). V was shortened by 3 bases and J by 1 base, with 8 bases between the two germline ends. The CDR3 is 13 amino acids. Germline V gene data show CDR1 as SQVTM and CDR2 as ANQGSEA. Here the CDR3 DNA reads TGCAGCGTTGACTTAGCGGGCACAGATACGCAGTATTTT. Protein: CSVDLAGTDTQYF.

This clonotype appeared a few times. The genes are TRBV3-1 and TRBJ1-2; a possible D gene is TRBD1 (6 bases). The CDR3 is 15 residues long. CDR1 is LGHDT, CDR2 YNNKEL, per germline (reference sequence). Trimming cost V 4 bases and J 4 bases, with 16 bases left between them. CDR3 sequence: CASSREGVVGYGYTF. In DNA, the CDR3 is TGTGCCAGCAGCCGCGAGGGGGTGGTGGGCTATGGCTACACCTTC.

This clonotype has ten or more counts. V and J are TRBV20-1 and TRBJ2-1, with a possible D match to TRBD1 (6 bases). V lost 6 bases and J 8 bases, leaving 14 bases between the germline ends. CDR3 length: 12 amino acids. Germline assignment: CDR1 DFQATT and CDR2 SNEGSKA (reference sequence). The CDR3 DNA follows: TGCAGTGCACAAGGGGGTGGGGATGAGCAGTTCTTC. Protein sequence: CSAQGGGDEQFF.

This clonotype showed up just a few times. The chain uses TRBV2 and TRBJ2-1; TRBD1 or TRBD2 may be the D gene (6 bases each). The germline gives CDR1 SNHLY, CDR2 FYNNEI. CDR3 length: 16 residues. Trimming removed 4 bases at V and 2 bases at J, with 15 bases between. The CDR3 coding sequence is TGTGCCAGCAGTGCCTTTTGGGGGGCCGCCTACAATGAGCAGTTCTTC. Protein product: CASSAFWGAAYNEQFF.

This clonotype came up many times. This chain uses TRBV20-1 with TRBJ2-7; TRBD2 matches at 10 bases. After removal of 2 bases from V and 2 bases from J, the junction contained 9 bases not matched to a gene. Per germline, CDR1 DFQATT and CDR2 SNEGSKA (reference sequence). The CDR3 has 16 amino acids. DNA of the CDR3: TGCAGTGCTAGATCTTCTGAGCGGGAGGGCGCCTACGAGCAGTACTTC. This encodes CSARSSEREGAYEQYF.

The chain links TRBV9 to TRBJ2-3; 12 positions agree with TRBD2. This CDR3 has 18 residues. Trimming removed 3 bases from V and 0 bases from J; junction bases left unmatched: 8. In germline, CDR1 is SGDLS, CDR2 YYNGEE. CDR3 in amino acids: CASSAGTSGWASTDTQYF. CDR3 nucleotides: TGTGCCAGCAGCGCCGGGACTAGCGGGTGGGCTAGCACAGATACGCAGTATTTT. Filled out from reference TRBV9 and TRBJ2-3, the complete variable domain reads DSGVTQTPKHLITATGQRVTLRCSPRSGDLSVYWYQQSLDQGLQFLIQYYNGEERAKGNILERFSAQQFPDLHSELNLSSLELGDSALYFCASSAGTSGWASTDTQYFGPGTRLTVL.

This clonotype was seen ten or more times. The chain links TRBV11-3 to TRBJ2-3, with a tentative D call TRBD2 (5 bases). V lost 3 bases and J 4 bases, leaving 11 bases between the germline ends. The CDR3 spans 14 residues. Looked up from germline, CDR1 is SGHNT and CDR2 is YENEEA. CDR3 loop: CASSFGGSADTQYF. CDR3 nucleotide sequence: TGTGCCAGCAGCTTTGGTGGGAGTGCAGATACGCAGTATTTT.

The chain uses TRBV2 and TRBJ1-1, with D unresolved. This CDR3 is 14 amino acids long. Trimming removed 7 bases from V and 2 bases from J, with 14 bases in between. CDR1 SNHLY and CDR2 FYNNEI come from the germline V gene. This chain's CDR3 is CASKGGLPNTEAFF. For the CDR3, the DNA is TGTGCCAGCAAAGGAGGGCTGCCCAACACTGAAGCTTTCTTT. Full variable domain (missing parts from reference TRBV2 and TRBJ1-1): EPEVTQTPSHQVTQMGQEVILRCVPISNHLYFYWYRQILGQKVEFLVSFYNNEISEKSEIFDDQFSVERPDGSNFTLKIRSTKLEDSAMYFCASKGGLPNTEAFFGQGTRLTVV.

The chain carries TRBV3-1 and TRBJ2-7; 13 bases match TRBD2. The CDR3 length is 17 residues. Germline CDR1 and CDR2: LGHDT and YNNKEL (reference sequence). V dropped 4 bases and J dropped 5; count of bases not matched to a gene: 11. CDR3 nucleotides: TGTGCCAGCAGCCGGTACTTTACTAGCGGGAGGGCCCACGAGCAGTACTTC. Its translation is CASSRYFTSGRAHEQYF.

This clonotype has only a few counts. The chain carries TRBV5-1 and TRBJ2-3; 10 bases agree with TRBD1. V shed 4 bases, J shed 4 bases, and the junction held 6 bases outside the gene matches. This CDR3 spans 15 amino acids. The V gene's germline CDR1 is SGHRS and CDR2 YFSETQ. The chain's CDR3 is CASSIRGQGSDTQYF. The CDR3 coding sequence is TGCGCCAGCAGCATCCGGGGACAGGGGTCAGATACGCAGTATTTT.

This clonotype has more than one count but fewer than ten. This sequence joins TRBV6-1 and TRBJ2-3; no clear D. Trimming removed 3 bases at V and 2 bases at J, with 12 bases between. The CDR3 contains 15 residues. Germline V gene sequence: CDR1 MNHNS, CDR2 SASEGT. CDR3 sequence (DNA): TGTGCCAGCAGTGAGACTGTCGGATCCACAGATACGCAGTATTTT. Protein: CASSETVGSTDTQYF.

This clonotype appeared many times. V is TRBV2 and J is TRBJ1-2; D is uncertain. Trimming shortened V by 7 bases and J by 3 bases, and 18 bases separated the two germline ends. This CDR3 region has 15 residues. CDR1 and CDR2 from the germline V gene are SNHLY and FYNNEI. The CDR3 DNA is TGTGCCAGCACCCGAGGGTGGGCGAGTGACTATGGCTACACCTTC. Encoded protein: CASTRGWASDYGYTF.

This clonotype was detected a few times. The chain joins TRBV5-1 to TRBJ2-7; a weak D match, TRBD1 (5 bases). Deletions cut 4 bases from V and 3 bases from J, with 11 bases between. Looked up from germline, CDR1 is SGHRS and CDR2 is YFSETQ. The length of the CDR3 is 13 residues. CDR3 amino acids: CASSAGWYYEQYF. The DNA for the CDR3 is TGCGCCAGCAGCGCAGGGTGGTACTACGAGCAGTACTTC.

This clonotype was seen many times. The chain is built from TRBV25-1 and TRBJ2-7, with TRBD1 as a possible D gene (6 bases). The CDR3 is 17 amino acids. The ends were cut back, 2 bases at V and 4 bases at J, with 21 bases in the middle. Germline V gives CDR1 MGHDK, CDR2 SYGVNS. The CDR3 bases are TGTGCCAGCAGTGAAAATTCGGAGACAGGCACCACTTACGAGCAGTACTTC. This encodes CASSENSETGTTYEQYF.

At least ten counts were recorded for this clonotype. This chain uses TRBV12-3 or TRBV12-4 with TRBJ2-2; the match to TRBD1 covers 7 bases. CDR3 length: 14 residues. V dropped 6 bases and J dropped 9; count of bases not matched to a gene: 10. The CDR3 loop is CASRTGVADRELFF. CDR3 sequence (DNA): TGTGCCAGCAGAACAGGGGTTGCTGACCGGGAGCTGTTTTTT.